This T cell receptor (beta chain) was profiled in a study of T cells in narcolepsy. On the study more broadly: Patients with NT1 or NT2 and healthy control donors were enrolled.

Clones were read by immunoSEQ multiplex PCR, and TCRdb kept only the in-frame ones, dropping some. The sample carries over 40,000 clones, around 89% recorded once. Sequences were obtained from CD45RA- memory CD4+ T cells from PBMCs. The clonotype comes from a human donor with narcolepsy.

The CDR3 region is CASSSGTGSGNTIYF. The CDR3 nucleotides are TGTGCCAGCAGTTCCGGGACAGGCTCTGGAAACACCATATATTTT. This sequence joins TRBV7-2 and TRBJ1-3; 8 nucleotides line up with TRBD1. CDR1 SGHTA and CDR2 FQGNSA come from the germline V gene. V shed 6 bases, J shed 0 bases, and the junction held 4 bases outside the gene matches. The CDR3 loop spans 15 amino acids.